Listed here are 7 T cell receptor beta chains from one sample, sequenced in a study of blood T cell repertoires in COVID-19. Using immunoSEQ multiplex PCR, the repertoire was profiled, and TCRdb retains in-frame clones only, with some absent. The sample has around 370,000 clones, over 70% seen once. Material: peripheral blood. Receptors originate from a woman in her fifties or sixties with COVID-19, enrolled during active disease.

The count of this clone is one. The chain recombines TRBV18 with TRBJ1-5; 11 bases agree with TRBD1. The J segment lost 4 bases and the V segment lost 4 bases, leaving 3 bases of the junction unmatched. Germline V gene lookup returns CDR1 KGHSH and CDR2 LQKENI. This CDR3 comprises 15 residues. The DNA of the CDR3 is TGTGCCAGCTCACTCGGGACAGGGGGGAATCAGCCCCAGCATTTT. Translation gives CASSLGTGGNQPQHF. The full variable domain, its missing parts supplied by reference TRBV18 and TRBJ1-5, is NAGVMQNPRHLVRRRGQEARLRCSPMKGHSHVYWYRQLPEEGLKFMVYLQKENIIDESGMPKERFSAEFPKEGPSILRIQQVVRGDSAAYFCASSLGTGGNQPQHFGDGTRLSIL.

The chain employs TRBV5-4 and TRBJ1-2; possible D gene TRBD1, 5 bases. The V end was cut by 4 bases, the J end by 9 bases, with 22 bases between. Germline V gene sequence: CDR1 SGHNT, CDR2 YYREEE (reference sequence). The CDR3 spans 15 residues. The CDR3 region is CASSQGYGSIGSYTF. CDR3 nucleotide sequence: TGTGCCAGCAGCCAGGGATACGGTAGTATAGGTAGCTACACCTTC.

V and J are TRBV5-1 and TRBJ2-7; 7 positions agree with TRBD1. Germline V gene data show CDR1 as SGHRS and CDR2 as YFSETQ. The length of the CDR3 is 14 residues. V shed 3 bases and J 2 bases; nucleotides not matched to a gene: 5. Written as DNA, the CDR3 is TGCGCCAGCAGCTGGAGACAGGGTCCCTACGAGCAGTACTTC. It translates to CASSWRQGPYEQYF.

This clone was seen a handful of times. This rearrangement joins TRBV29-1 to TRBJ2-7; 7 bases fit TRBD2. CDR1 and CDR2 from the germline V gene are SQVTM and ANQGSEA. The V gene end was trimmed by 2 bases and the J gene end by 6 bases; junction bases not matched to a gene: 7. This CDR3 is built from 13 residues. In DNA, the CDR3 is TGCAGCGTTGAATACGTCAGGGAGGGCGAGCAGTACTTC. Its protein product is CSVEYVREGEQYF.

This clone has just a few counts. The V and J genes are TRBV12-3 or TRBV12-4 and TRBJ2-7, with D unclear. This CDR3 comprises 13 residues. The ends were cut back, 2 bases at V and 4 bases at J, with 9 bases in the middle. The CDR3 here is CASSLNSNYEQYF. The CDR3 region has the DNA TGTGCCAGCAGTTTAAATAGTAATTACGAGCAGTACTTC.

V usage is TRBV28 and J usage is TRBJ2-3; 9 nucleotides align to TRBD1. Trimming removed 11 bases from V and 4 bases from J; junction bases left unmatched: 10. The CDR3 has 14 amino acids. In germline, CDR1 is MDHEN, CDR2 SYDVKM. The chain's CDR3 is CAVLDRGEADTQYF. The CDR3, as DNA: TGTGCCGTCTTGGACAGGGGAGAAGCAGATACGCAGTATTTT.

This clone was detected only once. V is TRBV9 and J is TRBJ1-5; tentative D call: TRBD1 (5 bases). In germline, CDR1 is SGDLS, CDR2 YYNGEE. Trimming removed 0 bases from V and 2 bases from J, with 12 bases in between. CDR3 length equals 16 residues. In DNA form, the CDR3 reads TGTGCCAGCAGCGTAGCCGGGCCCAGGGGCAATCAGCCCCAGCATTTT. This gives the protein CASSVAGPRGNQPQHF.